This entry lists 21 T cell receptor beta chains sequenced from one sample in a study of T cell changes during pregnancy in multiple sclerosis. Sequenced by immunoSEQ multiplex PCR; TCRdb stores in-frame clones only, minus some. The table records more than 40,000 clones, about 94% of them present only once. The input for sequencing was CD8+ T cells from peripheral blood mononuclear cells, taken in the first trimester of pregnancy. The source of these receptors is a female donor with multiple sclerosis, enrolled in a pregnancy study.

This sequence joins TRBV5-1 and TRBJ2-7; the D is unclear. CDR1 and CDR2 (germline): SGHRS, YFSETQ. The CDR3 extends over 16 amino acids. Trimming took off 0 bases at V and 0 bases at J, with 13 bases between the two ends. The CDR3 DNA is TGCGCCAGCAGCTTGGGAGTAGCTTTGAGCTCCTACGAGCAGTACTTC. It is translated as CASSLGVALSSYEQYF.

This chain links TRBV27 with TRBJ2-1, with TRBD2 identical over 7 bases. Germline CDR1 is MNHEY and CDR2 is SMNVEV (reference sequence). V was pared by 10 bases and J by 0 bases, with 9 bases of the junction left unmatched. This CDR3 has 15 amino acids. Here the CDR3 DNA reads TGTGCCACCGCAACTAGCGTAAACTCCTACAATGAGCAGTTCTTC. It translates to CATATSVNSYNEQFF.

This clone was seen just once. The chain has TRBV5-1 and TRBJ2-2; 9 positions agree with TRBD2. V lost 2 bases, J lost 2 bases, and 7 bases stayed unmatched. The CDR3 has 17 residues. Per the germline V gene, CDR1 is SGHRS and CDR2 is YFSETQ. The CDR3 nucleotides are TGCGCCAGCAGCTTCCGGGCGGGGGGGCCTAACACCGGGGAGCTGTTTTTT. This sequence encodes CASSFRAGGPNTGELFF.

This sequence joins TRBV7-2 and TRBJ2-1; 7 bases align to TRBD2. The CDR3 is made up of 13 amino acids. Germline CDR1 reads SGHTA; CDR2 reads FQGNSA. V dropped 0 bases and J dropped 12; count of bases not matched to a gene: 5. This CDR3 reads CASSLALGRGQFF. DNA for the CDR3: TGTGCCAGCAGCTTAGCGTTGGGGAGGGGGCAGTTCTTC.

This clone was picked up one time. The CDR3 region has the DNA TGTGCCAGTAGTATTACAGGGGTCGAGGAGCAGTTCTTC. Translating it yields CASSITGVEEQFF. The V call is TRBV19, the J call TRBJ2-1, with 7 bases fitting TRBD1. The junction had 6 bases not matched to a gene; V was cut back by 3 bases and J by 10 bases. The CDR3 is 13 amino acids. Germline V gene lookup returns CDR1 LNHDA and CDR2 SQIVND (reference sequence). Variable domain in full (rest from reference TRBV19 and TRBJ2-1): DGGITQSPKYLFRKEGQNVTLSCEQNLNHDAMYWYRQDPGQGLRLIYYSQIVNDFQKGDIAEGYSVSREKKESFPLTVTSAQKNPTAFYLCASSITGVEEQFFGPGTRLTVL.

CDR3 sequence: CAIRSGETQYF. The CDR3 DNA follows: TGTGCCATCAGGTCGGGGGAGACCCAGTACTTC. The gene calls are TRBV10-3 and TRBJ2-5, with a possible D match to TRBD2 (5 bases). Germline CDR1 ENHRY, CDR2 SYGVKD. The CDR3 has 11 amino acids. The V and J ends lost 6 bases and 5 bases respectively, with 7 bases between them.

The chain has TRBV7-9 and TRBJ2-1; 8 bases align to TRBD2. Unmatched junction bases numbered 7, after V lost 0 bases and J lost 0 bases. The length of the CDR3 is 18 residues. Germline assignment: CDR1 SEHNR and CDR2 FQNEAQ (reference sequence). CDR3 bases: TGTGCCAGCAGCTTAGCGACTCGGGAGGGTGTCTCCTACAATGAGCAGTTCTTC. Translated, it gives CASSLATREGVSYNEQFF.

This clone has only one observation. The chain recombines TRBV11-2 with TRBJ2-5; D uncertain. Germline V gene data show CDR1 as SGHAT and CDR2 as FQNNGV. The CDR3 is made up of 16 amino acids. Trimming shortened V by 0 bases and J by 4 bases, and 15 bases separated the two germline ends. The CDR3: CASSLDLLSSGETQYF. The CDR3 nucleotides read TGTGCCAGCAGCTTAGATCTATTAAGCTCCGGAGAGACCCAGTACTTC.

This clone was counted once. This chain links TRBV16 with TRBJ1-1; D is unclear. The CDR3 has 13 amino acids. Between the trimmed V and J ends, which lost 0 bases and 3 bases, there was a span of 5 bases. CDR1 is KGHSY and CDR2 is FQNENV in the germline V gene. Here the CDR3 DNA reads TGTGCCAGCAGCCAATCGCGGCACACTGAAGCTTTCTTT. Translation: CASSQSRHTEAFF.

This chain uses TRBV7-6 with TRBJ2-1; a weak D match, TRBD1 (8 bases). The CDR3 is 15 residues long. V gave up 0 bases and J gave up 6 bases, with 12 bases separating them. Germline-derived CDR1 and CDR2 are SGHVS and FNYEAQ. The CDR3 DNA is TGTGCCAGCAGCTTAGCCACAGGGGGGGGCAATGAGCAGTTCTTC. It specifies CASSLATGGGNEQFF.

This rearrangement joins TRBV7-6 to TRBJ2-7, with a weak D call TRBD1 (6 bases). Germline loops: CDR1 SGHVS, CDR2 FNYEAQ. V was clipped by 4 bases and J by 4 bases, with 11 bases between them. The CDR3 has 13 residues. CDR3 DNA sequence: TGTGCCAGCAGCTCGGACAGTTTTTACGAGCAGTACTTC. The encoded protein is CASSSDSFYEQYF.

This clone occurred a few times. The chain uses TRBV7-8 and TRBJ2-1; 7 bases are a match to TRBD1. Germline-derived CDR1 and CDR2 are SGHVS and FQNEAQ. The CDR3 is 10 amino acids. V lost 8 bases, J lost 9 bases, and 1 base stayed unmatched. Here the CDR3 DNA reads TGTGCCAGCCAGGGGGTTGAGCAGTTCTTC. Protein sequence: CASQGVEQFF.

This chain connects TRBV30 to TRBJ2-1; TRBD2 might be the D (5 bases). The V gene's germline CDR1 is GTSNPN and CDR2 SVGIG (reference sequence). The CDR3 totals 15 residues. V was pared by 0 bases and J by 7 bases, with 16 bases between. Here the CDR3 DNA reads TGTGCCTGGAGTGTAATAAGTGTGCGGGTGAATGAGCAGTTCTTC. It is translated as CAWSVISVRVNEQFF.

The rearrangement links TRBV14 to TRBJ2-7; the D gene is possibly TRBD1 (5 bases). With 0 bases removed from V and 0 bases from J, the gap between germline ends came to 12 bases. The CDR3 has 16 residues. Germline V gene sequence: CDR1 SGHDN, CDR2 FVKESK. CDR3 amino acids: CASSQDWHRSSYEQYF. The CDR3 DNA is TGTGCCAGCAGCCAAGATTGGCACAGGAGCTCCTACGAGCAGTACTTC.

The chain joins TRBV29-1 to TRBJ2-7; 8 bases line up with TRBD2. CDR1 SQVTM and CDR2 ANQGSEA come from the germline V gene. V lost 6 bases and J lost 3; bases outside the gene matches: 13. This CDR3 comprises 15 residues. In DNA, the CDR3 is TGCAGCGTCTCAACTCCGGCGGGGGGAGGCTACGAGCAGTACTTC. This gives the protein CSVSTPAGGGYEQYF.

This clone was observed a single time. The J gene is TRBJ2-1, the V gene TRBV4-1; 7 bases match TRBD2. The CDR3 is 16 amino acids. The junction had 2 bases not matched to a gene; V was cut back by 0 bases and J by 0 bases. Germline V gene sequence: CDR1 MGHRA, CDR2 YSYEKL. Here the CDR3 DNA reads TGCGCCAGCAGCCAAGACCGGGACTACTCCTACAATGAGCAGTTCTTC. Residues: CASSQDRDYSYNEQFF.

This chain connects TRBV21-1 to TRBJ2-7; the table's D call, TRBD1, was not checked against the DNA. TRBV21-1 counts as a pseudogene. The CDR3 has 17 amino acids. In nucleotides, the CDR3 is TGTGCCAGCAGCCCAGGGACAGGCCGGCGGGGCTCCTACGAGCAGTACTTC. Encoded protein: CASSPGTGRRGSYEQYF.

The chain combines TRBV13 with TRBJ1-1; D possibly corresponds to TRBD1 (5 bases). V lost 4 bases, J lost 10 bases, and 19 bases lay in between. CDR3 size: 14 residues. Germline lookup yields CDR1 PRHDT and CDR2 FYEKMQ (reference sequence). The CDR3 sequence is CASSYGPPDIGAFF. The CDR3 DNA reads TGTGCCAGCAGCTACGGACCGCCGGACATAGGAGCTTTCTTT.

The V call is TRBV4-2, the J call TRBJ2-1, with D tentatively TRBD2 (6 bases). Looked up from germline, CDR1 is LGHNA and CDR2 is YNFKEQ. V was clipped by 0 bases and J by 12 bases, with 24 bases between them. The CDR3 runs 17 residues. The DNA for the CDR3 is TGTGCCAGCAGCCAAGAAGGAGGTGGGTCGGGACTGGGTGCGCAGTTCTTC. This encodes CASSQEGGGSGLGAQFF.

The sample holds one count of this clone. CDR3 in amino acids: CASSLREGGSTDTQYF. CDR3 nucleotides: TGCGCCAGCAGCCTTCGGGAGGGAGGGAGCACAGATACGCAGTATTTT. The chain joins TRBV4-1 to TRBJ2-3, with TRBD2 identical over 8 bases. With 4 bases clipped from V and 0 bases from J, the junction kept 6 bases outside the gene matches. CDR1 and CDR2 (germline): MGHRA, YSYEKL. The CDR3 loop spans 16 amino acids.

This clone was counted a single time. V gene TRBV5-1 combines with J gene TRBJ2-7, with D possibly being TRBD1 (5 bases). Germline CDR1 SGHRS, CDR2 YFSETQ. The CDR3 loop spans 15 amino acids. V was cut by 0 bases and J by 5 bases, with 15 bases left in between. CDR3 region: CASSLAGRDRDEQYF. CDR3 sequence (DNA): TGCGCCAGCAGCTTGGCCGGTCGAGACAGAGACGAGCAGTACTTC.